Below, one T cell receptor (beta chain) is given with its context. Between the trimmed V and J ends, which lost 7 bases and 6 bases, there was a span of 15 bases. Germline V gene lookup returns CDR1 MNHNY and CDR2 SVGAGI (reference sequence). This CDR3 has 13 amino acids. The treatment was: randomized to nivolumab then ipilimumab (arm A) or the reverse (arm B). The sample originates from a study of sequential checkpoint blockade in melanoma. The overall study: Each arm's sequence ended with maintenance nivolumab.

Profiling relied on immunoSEQ multiplex PCR, and the TCRdb table lists in-frame clones only, not all of them. The table includes more than 10,000 clones, roughly four fifths detected once. This sequence was found in a human donor with melanoma. The specimen was CD8+ T cells sorted from blood (inferred from file names), collected from a patient given nivolumab and ipilimumab in sequence. The chain combines TRBV6-6 with TRBJ1-2; D unresolved. The CDR3 bases are TGTGCCAGCACCATTTCGACTCCCCATGGCTACACCTTC. It is translated as CASTISTPHGYTF.